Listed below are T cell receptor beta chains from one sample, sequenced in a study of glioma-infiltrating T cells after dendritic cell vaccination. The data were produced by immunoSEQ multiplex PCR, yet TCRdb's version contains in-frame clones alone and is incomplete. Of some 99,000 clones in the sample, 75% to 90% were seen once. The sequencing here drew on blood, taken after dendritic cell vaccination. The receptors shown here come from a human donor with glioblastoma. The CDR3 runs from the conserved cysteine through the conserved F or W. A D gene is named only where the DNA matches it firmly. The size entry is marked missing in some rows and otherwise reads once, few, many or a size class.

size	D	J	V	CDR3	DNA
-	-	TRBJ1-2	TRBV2	CASQESAGNYGYTF	TGTGCCAGCCAGGAGTCGGCGGGGAACTATGGCTACACCTTC
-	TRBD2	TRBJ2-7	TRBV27	CASSRGTGGVGGYYEQYF	TGTGCCAGCAGCCGGGGTACCGGGGGGGTAGGGGGATACTACGAGCAGTACTTC
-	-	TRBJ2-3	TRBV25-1	CASRDDGAGDTQYF	TGTGCCAGCAGAGACGACGGAGCCGGGGATACGCAGTATTTT
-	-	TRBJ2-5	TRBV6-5	CASSLRERLGETQYF	TGTGCCAGCAGTCTAAGGGAGCGGCTTGGAGAGACCCAGTACTTC
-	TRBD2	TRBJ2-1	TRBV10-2	CASRGTRLIPSEQFF	TGCGCCAGCAGAGGGACTAGACTTATACCGAGTGAGCAGTTCTTC
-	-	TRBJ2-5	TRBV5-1	CASSLRNRPRGGAETQYF	TGCGCCAGCAGCTTGAGGAATCGGCCACGAGGGGGTGCGGAGACCCAGTACTTC
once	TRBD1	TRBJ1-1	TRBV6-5	CASSPRDSRAFF	TGTGCCAGCAGTCCACGGGACAGCAGGGCTTTCTTT
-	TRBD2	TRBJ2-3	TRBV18	CASSLAGESDTQYF	TGTGCCAGCTCACTAGCGGGGGAGTCAGATACGCAGTATTTT
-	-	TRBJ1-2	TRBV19	CASSGNRAYYGYTF	TGTGCCAGTAGCGGAAACAGGGCGTACTATGGCTACACCTTC
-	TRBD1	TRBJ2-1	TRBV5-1	CASSRTTGQGANEQFF	TGCGCCAGCAGCCGCACCACGGGACAGGGGGCAAATGAGCAGTTCTTC
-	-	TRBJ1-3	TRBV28	CASSLGGSGGNTIYF	TGTGCCAGCAGTTTGGGGGGTTCGGGGGGAAACACCATATATTTT
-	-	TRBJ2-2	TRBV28	CASSPSGVWNTGELFF	TGTGCCAGCAGTCCCTCAGGGGTGTGGAACACCGGGGAGCTGTTTTTT
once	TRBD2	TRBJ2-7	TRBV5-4	CASSPGGSAHEQYF	TGTGCCAGCAGCCCCGGGGGGAGTGCACACGAGCAGTACTTC
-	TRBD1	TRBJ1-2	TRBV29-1	CSVETGAYGYTF	TGCAGCGTTGAGACAGGGGCATATGGCTACACCTTC
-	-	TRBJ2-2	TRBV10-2	CASSDERGDVGELFF	TGCGCCAGCAGTGATGAACGGGGAGATGTCGGGGAGCTGTTTTTT
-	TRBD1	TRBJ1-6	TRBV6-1	CASSEVDRGNSPLHF	TGTGCCAGCAGTGAAGTAGACAGGGGTAATTCACCCCTCCACTTT
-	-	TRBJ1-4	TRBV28	CASSGRWGEKLFF	TGTGCCAGCAGTGGGAGGTGGGGGGAAAAACTGTTTTTT
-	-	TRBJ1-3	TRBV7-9	CASSSTGSSGNTIYF	TGTGCCAGCAGCTCCACGGGGAGCTCTGGAAACACCATATATTTT
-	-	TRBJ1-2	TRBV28	CASSLTAYGYTF	TGTGCCAGCAGTCTGACAGCCTATGGCTACACCTTC
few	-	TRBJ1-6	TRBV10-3	CAITEDSLYSPLHF	TGTGCCATCACAGAAGACAGCCTCTATTCACCCCTCCACTTT
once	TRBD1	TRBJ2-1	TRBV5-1	CASRIGDREKFF	TGCGCCAGCCGTATAGGGGACAGGGAAAAGTTCTTC
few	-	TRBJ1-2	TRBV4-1	CASSQGIGANANYGYTF	TGCGCCAGCAGCCAAGGAATAGGGGCAAACGCTAACTATGGCTACACCTTC
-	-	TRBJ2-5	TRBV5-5	CASSLGGTGALETQYF	TGTGCCAGCAGCTTGGGGGGGACTGGGGCGTTAGAGACCCAGTACTTC
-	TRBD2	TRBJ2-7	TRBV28	CASSIGTSGSREQYF	TGTGCCAGCAGCATCGGGACTAGCGGGAGTCGGGAGCAGTACTTC
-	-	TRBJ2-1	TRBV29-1	CSVRDSGYNEQFF	TGCAGCGTCCGGGACTCCGGATACAATGAGCAGTTCTTC
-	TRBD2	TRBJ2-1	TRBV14	CASSLVGLAGYNEQFF	TGTGCCAGCAGCCTTGTCGGACTAGCGGGATACAATGAGCAGTTCTTC
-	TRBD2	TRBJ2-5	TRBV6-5	CASNPSGGYQETQYF	TGTGCCAGCAACCCTAGCGGGGGATACCAAGAGACCCAGTACTTC
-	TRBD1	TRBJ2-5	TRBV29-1	CSVSSDRAVSQYF	TGCAGCGTCTCTTCGGACAGGGCCGTTTCCCAGTACTTC
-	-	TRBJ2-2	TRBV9	CASSGSGLTGELFF	TGTGCCAGCAGCGGGTCAGGGCTGACCGGGGAGCTGTTTTTT
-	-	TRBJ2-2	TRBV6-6	CASRVPGANTGELFF	TGTGCCAGCAGGGTTCCGGGGGCGAACACCGGGGAGCTGTTTTTT
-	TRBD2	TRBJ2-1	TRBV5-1	CASSLYGTSGPLPSTNEQFF	TGCGCCAGCAGCTTATATGGGACTAGCGGGCCACTCCCCTCTACAAATGAGCAGTTCTTC
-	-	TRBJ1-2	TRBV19	CASTLLGSRDNGYTF	TGTGCCAGTACTCTACTAGGTTCTCGGGATAATGGCTACACCTTC
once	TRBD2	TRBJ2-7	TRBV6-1	CASRGGGAYYEQYF	TGTGCCAGCAGGGGCGGGGGGGCCTACTACGAGCAGTACTTC
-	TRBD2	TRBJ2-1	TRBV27	CASTSLPSGRIGSYNEQFF	TGTGCCAGCACCTCCCTCCCTAGCGGGAGGATTGGCTCCTACAATGAGCAGTTCTTC
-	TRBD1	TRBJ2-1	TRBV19	CASSIRTGWSYNEQFF	TGTGCCAGTAGTATCCGGACAGGGTGGTCCTACAATGAGCAGTTCTTC
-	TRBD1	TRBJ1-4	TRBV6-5	CASRTGGVRKLFF	TGTGCCAGCAGAACAGGGGGGGTCCGAAAACTGTTTTTT
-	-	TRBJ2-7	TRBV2	CASSPVYEQYF	TGTGCCAGCAGCCCGGTCTACGAGCAGTACTTC
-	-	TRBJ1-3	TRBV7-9	CASSYGVAGNTIYF	TGTGCCAGCAGCTACGGGGTAGCTGGAAACACCATATATTTT
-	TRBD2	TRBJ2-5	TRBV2	CASGGGLGTQYF	TGTGCCAGCGGGGGAGGGTTAGGAACCCAGTACTTC
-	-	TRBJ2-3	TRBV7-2	CASSTRLVADTQYF	TGTGCCAGCAGCACGAGACTAGTTGCAGATACGCAGTATTTT
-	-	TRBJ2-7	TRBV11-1	CASSLAGAPYEQYF	TGTGCCAGCAGCTTGGCAGGGGCTCCCTACGAGCAGTACTTC
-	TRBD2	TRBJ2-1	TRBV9	CASSVAGGSYNEQFF	TGTGCCAGCAGCGTAGCGGGGGGGTCCTACAATGAGCAGTTCTTC
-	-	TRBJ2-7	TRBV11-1	CASSLRDTPSYEQYF	TGTGCCAGCAGCCTCCGGGACACCCCTTCCTACGAGCAGTACTTC
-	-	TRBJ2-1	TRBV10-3	CAISEIGQLSYNEQFF	TGTGCCATCAGTGAGATCGGACAGCTAAGCTACAATGAGCAGTTCTTC
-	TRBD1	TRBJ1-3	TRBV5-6	CASSLTGTDGNTIYF	TGTGCCAGCAGCTTAACCGGGACAGATGGAAACACCATATATTTT
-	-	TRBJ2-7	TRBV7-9	CASTLAGHEQYF	TGTGCCAGCACCCTCGCGGGGCACGAGCAGTACTTC
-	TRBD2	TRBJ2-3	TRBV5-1	CASSLGGLAGSTDTQYF	TGCGCCAGCAGCTTGGGGGGACTAGCGGGGAGCACAGATACGCAGTATTTT
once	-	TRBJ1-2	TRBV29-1	CSVGTEGYTF	TGCAGCGTTGGGACAGAGGGCTACACCTTC
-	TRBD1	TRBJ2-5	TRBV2	CASRTGQGRETQYF	TGTGCCAGCAGGACAGGACAGGGAAGAGAGACCCAGTACTTC
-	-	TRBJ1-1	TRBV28	CASSLGGLQWSTSELF	TGTGCCAGCAGTTTGGGGGGGCTTCAATGGTCTACGAGTGAACTTTTT
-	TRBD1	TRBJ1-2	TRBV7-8	CASSYRQGGLGGYTF	TGTGCCAGCAGCTACCGACAGGGGGGATTGGGTGGCTACACCTTC
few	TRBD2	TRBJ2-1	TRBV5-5	CASSLVRGGEQFF	TGTGCCAGCAGCTTGGTGCGGGGGGGTGAGCAGTTCTTC
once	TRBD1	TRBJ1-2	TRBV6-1	CASSEGRGRGYGYTF	TGTGCCAGCAGTGAAGGCAGGGGGCGAGGCTATGGCTACACCTTC
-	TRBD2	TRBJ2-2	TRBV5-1	CASSRMLAAANTGELFF	TGCGCCAGCAGCCGGATGCTAGCGGCCGCGAACACCGGGGAGCTGTTTTTT
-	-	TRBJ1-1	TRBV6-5	CASSYNREAFF	TGTGCCAGCAGTTACAATCGGGAAGCTTTCTTT
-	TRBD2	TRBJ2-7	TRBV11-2	CASSTQRRGGISYEQYF	TGTGCCAGCAGCACCCAGCGGCGGGGAGGGATTTCCTACGAGCAGTACTTC
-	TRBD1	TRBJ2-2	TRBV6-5	CASSITGEITGELFF	TGTGCCAGCAGTATTACAGGGGAGATCACCGGGGAGCTGTTTTTT
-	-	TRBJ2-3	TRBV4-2	CASSRELADTQYF	TGTGCCAGCAGCCGCGAGCTCGCAGATACGCAGTATTTT